The sequence of this T cell receptor beta chain was determined in a study of early T cells in non-severe SARS-CoV-2 infection. This clonotype was counted only a few times. The CDR3 has 14 amino acids. The V gene end was trimmed by 4 bases and the J gene end by 2 bases; junction bases not matched to a gene: 5. Individual cDNA molecules each received unique molecular identifiers attached to them. TCRdb reprocessed the 5' RACE reads with MiXCR, giving one entry per CDR3 protein. The sample lists 60,000 to 70,000 distinct CDR3 sequences; about 6% were seen once. The receptor was derived from an adult who was a healthcare worker with PCR-confirmed SARS-CoV-2 infection or an uninfected control (not recorded which). The V and J genes are TRBV12-3 or TRBV12-4 and TRBJ2-7, with 7 nucleotides matching TRBD2. The input for sequencing was whole blood, taken at baseline. The CDR3 DNA reads TGTGCCAGCAGTTCCCGGGGGGTTCCCTACGAGCAGTACTTC. Translated, it gives CASSSRGVPYEQYF.